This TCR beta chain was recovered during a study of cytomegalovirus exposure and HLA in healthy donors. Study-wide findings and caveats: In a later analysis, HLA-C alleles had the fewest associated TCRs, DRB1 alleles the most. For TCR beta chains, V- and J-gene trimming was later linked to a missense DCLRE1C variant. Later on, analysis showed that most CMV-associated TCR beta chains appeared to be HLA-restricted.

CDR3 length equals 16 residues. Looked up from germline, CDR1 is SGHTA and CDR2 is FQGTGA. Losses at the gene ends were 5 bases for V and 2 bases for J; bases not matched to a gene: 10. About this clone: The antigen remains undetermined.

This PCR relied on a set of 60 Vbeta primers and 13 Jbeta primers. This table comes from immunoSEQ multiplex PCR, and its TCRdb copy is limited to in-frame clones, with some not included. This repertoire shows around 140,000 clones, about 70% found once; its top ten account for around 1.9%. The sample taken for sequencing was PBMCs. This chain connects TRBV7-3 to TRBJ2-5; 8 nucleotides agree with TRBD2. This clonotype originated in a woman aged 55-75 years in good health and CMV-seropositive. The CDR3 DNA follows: TGTGCCAGCAGCCCGCCCCCCGGGACTAGTCAAGAGACCCAGTACTTC. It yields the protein CASSPPPGTSQETQYF.